This is a list of T cell receptor beta chains from one sample in a study of blood T cell repertoires in COVID-19. Libraries were prepared by immunoSEQ multiplex PCR; TCRdb keeps only in-frame clonotypes and omits some of them. The table records some 120,000 clones, 70% to 90% of them present only once. The sample was peripheral blood. The receptors derive from a human donor in a cohort sampled during active COVID-19. Both conserved end residues are part of each CDR3. Each record gives: CDR3 DNA, CDR3 protein, V gene, clone size, J gene, D gene. D genes are given only for firm matches. Size is omitted from some rows. Given values are once, few, many or a class for expanded clones.

DNA: TGTGCCAGCAGCCGGGACAGATTATCTTTCTTT
CDR3: CASSRDRLSFF
V: TRBV7-9
size: .
J: TRBJ1-1
D: TRBD1

DNA: TGCGCCAGCAGCACACTGGACAGGAGCTCCTACGAGCAGTACTTC
CDR3: CASSTLDRSSYEQYF
V: TRBV5-1
size: .
J: TRBJ2-7
D: TRBD1

DNA: TGTGCCAGCTCACCATTGCGGACTAGCGGGAGTGGGACAGATACGCAGTATTTT
CDR3: CASSPLRTSGSGTDTQYF
V: TRBV18
size: .
J: TRBJ2-3
D: TRBD2

DNA: TGTGCCAGCAGCGTAGAACCGGGACAGGGCTACGAGCAGTACTTC
CDR3: CASSVEPGQGYEQYF
V: TRBV9
size: once
J: TRBJ2-7
D: TRBD1

DNA: TGTGCCAGCAGCTTAGGGCTAGCGGGAAACACAGATACGCAGTATTTT
CDR3: CASSLGLAGNTDTQYF
V: TRBV7-9
size: .
J: TRBJ2-3
D: TRBD2

DNA: TGTGCCAGTTCGGGACCAGGGGGAGACATTCAGTACTTC
CDR3: CASSGPGGDIQYF
V: TRBV12-3/TRBV12-4
size: .
J: TRBJ2-4
D: TRBD1

DNA: TGTGCCATCAGTGAGTCTCTGCTAGCGGGGAGCTACGAGCAGTACTTC
CDR3: CAISESLLAGSYEQYF
V: TRBV10-3
size: .
J: TRBJ2-7
D: TRBD2

DNA: TGTGCCAGCAAACTTAAGGGGGCTTCACCCCTCCACTTT
CDR3: CASKLKGASPLHF
V: TRBV7-9
size: .
J: TRBJ1-6
D: TRBD1

DNA: TGTGCCAGCAGCCTCATGGGGGCTATGAGGGGCGAGCAGTACTTC
CDR3: CASSLMGAMRGEQYF
V: TRBV7-9
size: .
J: TRBJ2-7
D: .

DNA: TGTGCCAGCAGCCGTACGACAGGGCCGGGGGAGACCCAGTACTTC
CDR3: CASSRTTGPGETQYF
V: TRBV3-1/TRBV3-2
size: .
J: TRBJ2-5
D: TRBD1

DNA: TGTGCCAGCAGTCCACAGGGGGTTGGGCCCCAGCATTTT
CDR3: CASSPQGVGPQHF
V: TRBV6-5
size: .
J: TRBJ1-5
D: TRBD1

DNA: TGTGCCAGCAGCTTTGGGACAGGACCCTACGAGCAGTACTTC
CDR3: CASSFGTGPYEQYF
V: TRBV7-9
size: once
J: TRBJ2-7
D: TRBD1

DNA: TGTGCCAGCAGCCCGTACGGTGGACGGGAGGGAAACGAGCAGTACTTC
CDR3: CASSPYGGREGNEQYF
V: TRBV3-1/TRBV3-2
size: .
J: TRBJ2-7
D: TRBD2

DNA: TGTGCCAGCAGCGTAGGAGGGACAGGGTCCTACGAGCAGTACTTC
CDR3: CASSVGGTGSYEQYF
V: TRBV9
size: .
J: TRBJ2-7
D: TRBD1

DNA: TGCAGTGCTAGTTCGGTCGGGAGAAACAATGAGCAGTTCTTC
CDR3: CSASSVGRNNEQFF
V: TRBV20-1
size: .
J: TRBJ2-1
D: .

DNA: TGTGCCAGCAGCTTAGACAGTACTTCCAATGAGCAGTTCTTC
CDR3: CASSLDSTSNEQFF
V: TRBV5-4
size: .
J: TRBJ2-1
D: .

DNA: TGTGCCAGCGGGAGGGGACTAGCGGCTTACGAGCAGTACTTC
CDR3: CASGRGLAAYEQYF
V: TRBV11-1
size: .
J: TRBJ2-7
D: TRBD2

DNA: TGTGCCAGCACCCCGTCCCAGGGTTCAAGGAGCAATCAGCCCCAGCATTTT
CDR3: CASTPSQGSRSNQPQHF
V: TRBV28
size: .
J: TRBJ1-5
D: .

DNA: TGTGCCAGCAGCTTCGTGACTAGCGGACCTTACAATGAGCAGTTCTTC
CDR3: CASSFVTSGPYNEQFF
V: TRBV11-2
size: once
J: TRBJ2-1
D: TRBD2

DNA: TGCGCCAGCAGCCAAGATCGGGCCTACGAGCAGTACTTC
CDR3: CASSQDRAYEQYF
V: TRBV4-1
size: .
J: TRBJ2-7
D: .

DNA: TGCGCCAGCAGCTCAGTTTCTTCGGGACAGTATAATTCACCCCTCCACTTT
CDR3: CASSSVSSGQYNSPLHF
V: TRBV5-1
size: .
J: TRBJ1-6
D: TRBD1

DNA: TGTGCCTGGACTGGTGCGGGGGTGACGACTAGCACAGATACGCAGTATTTT
CDR3: CAWTGAGVTTSTDTQYF
V: TRBV30
size: .
J: TRBJ2-3
D: TRBD2

DNA: TGTGCCACCAGCAGAGATAGCGAAAAACTGTTTTTT
CDR3: CATSRDSEKLFF
V: TRBV15
size: .
J: TRBJ1-4
D: .

DNA: TGTGCCAGTAAAGGTCTAGGGCAGGGCAGCTCCTACGAGCAGTACTTC
CDR3: CASKGLGQGSSYEQYF
V: TRBV19
size: once
J: TRBJ2-7
D: .

DNA: TGTGCCAGCAGTTTCCGGGACAGGGACACTGAAGCTTTCTTT
CDR3: CASSFRDRDTEAFF
V: TRBV25-1
size: .
J: TRBJ1-1
D: TRBD1

DNA: TGTGCCAGCAGTGAAACCGGGACAGGGGGCGAGCAGTACTTC
CDR3: CASSETGTGGEQYF
V: TRBV6-1
size: .
J: TRBJ2-7
D: TRBD1

DNA: TGCGCCAGCAGTGAGAGGGGCGTAGATCTCATACTTAGCAATCAGCCCCAGCATTTT
CDR3: CASSERGVDLILSNQPQHF
V: TRBV10-1
size: .
J: TRBJ1-5
D: .

DNA: TGCGCCAGCAGCTTGGCCAGGACAGGGAACACCGGGGAGCTGTTTTTT
CDR3: CASSLARTGNTGELFF
V: TRBV5-1
size: .
J: TRBJ2-2
D: TRBD1

DNA: TGTGCCAGCAGTGATCTGCGTATGTCCCACGCTGAGCAGTTCTTC
CDR3: CASSDLRMSHAEQFF
V: TRBV2
size: .
J: TRBJ2-1
D: .

DNA: TGTGCCAGCAGCCAAAGACAGGGGTATGGCTACACCTTC
CDR3: CASSQRQGYGYTF
V: TRBV3-1/TRBV3-2
size: .
J: TRBJ1-2
D: TRBD1

DNA: TGCAGCGTTGGTGGCAGGGCGATTAACTATGGCTACACCTTC
CDR3: CSVGGRAINYGYTF
V: TRBV29-1
size: .
J: TRBJ1-2
D: .

DNA: TGCGCCAGCAGCTTGGACAGGCAGCACTATGGCTACACCTTC
CDR3: CASSLDRQHYGYTF
V: TRBV5-1
size: .
J: TRBJ1-2
D: .